This TCR beta chain was identified during a study of regulatory T cells in long-lasting Graves disease. This clonotype was counted between two and nine times. Its target is unknown. CDR3 length: 18 residues. Trimming shortened V by 6 bases and J by 2 bases, and 20 bases separated the two germline ends. CDR1 and CDR2 (germline): MDHEN, SYDVKM. Overall study results and limits: Repertoires from persistent disease leaned toward TRBV28, TRBJ1-2 and TRBJ2-5.

Combining iRepertoire HTBI primers with Arm-PCR of CDR3 regions, the authors built TCR beta libraries. A single record per CDR3 protein comes from TCRdb applying MiXCR to the multiplex PCR reads. The sample lists 600,000 to 650,000 distinct CDR3 sequences, roughly 15% occurring once. Time point defined: newly diagnosed GD, antithyroid drugs for less than 3 months. After RNA was extracted from PBMCs, the TCR library was made from it. This sample was shared with a second study, whose subject was T cells in Graves' hyperthyroidism and ophthalmopathy.

The chain links TRBV28 to TRBJ2-6, with D perhaps matching TRBD2 (6 bases). The sample here was peripheral blood mononuclear cells (PBMCs), taken at new diagnosis, from a patient treated with antithyroid drugs. This sequence was found in a woman younger than 45 with Graves disease. DNA of the CDR3: TGTGCCAGCAGCCCCGCTCGTGGGGGGTTAGCTGGGGCCAACGTCCTGACTTTC. This sequence encodes CASSPARGGLAGANVLTF.